This T cell receptor beta chain came from a study of T cell clonotyping in hematopoietic cell transplantation. Study-wide context: Cytoreduction preceded collection of pretransplant recipient samples.

V shed 7 bases, J shed 5 bases, and the junction held 8 bases outside the gene matches. The CDR3 totals 13 residues. Germline V lookup: CDR1 SNHLY, CDR2 FYNNEI. Clones were read by immunoSEQ multiplex PCR, and TCRdb kept only the in-frame ones, dropping some. The data hold approximately 80,000 clones, with approximately 95% observed a single time. Study-wide results and limits: Higher Inverse Simpson Index values in graft donor and pretransplant recipient predicted broader posttransplant TCR diversity.

As for time point: recipient sample about 28 days before transplant, after cytoreduction. As for this clone: Its antigen is still unknown.

V is TRBV2 and J is TRBJ2-7, with 7 bases matching TRBD1. This TCR came from a woman in her 50s with acute myeloid leukemia. Some clones in this sample may be carry-over from other donors' samples. The specimen comprised peripheral blood mononuclear cells, sampled before stem cell transplant. The CDR3 loop is CASKETGTDEQYF. CDR3 DNA sequence: TGTGCCAGCAAGGAGACAGGGACGGACGAGCAGTACTTC. The whole variable domain, filled in from reference TRBV2 and TRBJ2-7, reads EPEVTQTPSHQVTQMGQEVILRCVPISNHLYFYWYRQILGQKVEFLVSFYNNEISEKSEIFDDQFSVERPDGSNFTLKIRSTKLEDSAMYFCASKETGTDEQYFGPGTRLTVT.